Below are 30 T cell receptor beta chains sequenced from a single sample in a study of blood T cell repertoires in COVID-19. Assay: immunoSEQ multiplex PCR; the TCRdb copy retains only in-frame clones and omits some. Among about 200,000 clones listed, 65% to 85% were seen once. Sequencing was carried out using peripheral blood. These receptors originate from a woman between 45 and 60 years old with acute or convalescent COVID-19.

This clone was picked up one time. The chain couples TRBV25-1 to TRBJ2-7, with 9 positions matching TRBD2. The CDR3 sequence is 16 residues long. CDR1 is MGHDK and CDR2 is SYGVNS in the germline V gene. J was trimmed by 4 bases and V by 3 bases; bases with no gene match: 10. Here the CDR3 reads CASSEGGVAGVYEQYF. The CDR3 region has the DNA TGTGCCAGCAGTGAGGGTGGGGTAGCGGGAGTATACGAGCAGTACTTC.

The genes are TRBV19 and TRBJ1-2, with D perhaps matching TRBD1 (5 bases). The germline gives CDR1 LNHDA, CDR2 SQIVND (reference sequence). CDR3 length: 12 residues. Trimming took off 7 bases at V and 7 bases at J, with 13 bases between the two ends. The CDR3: CASTRTSRGYTF. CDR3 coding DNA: TGTGCCAGTACCAGGACAAGCCGTGGCTACACCTTC.

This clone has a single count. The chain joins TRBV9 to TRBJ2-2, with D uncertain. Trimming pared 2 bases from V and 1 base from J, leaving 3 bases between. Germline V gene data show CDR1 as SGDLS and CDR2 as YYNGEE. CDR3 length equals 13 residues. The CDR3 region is CASSVGNTGELFF. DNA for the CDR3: TGTGCCAGCAGCGTCGGGAACACCGGGGAGCTGTTTTTT.

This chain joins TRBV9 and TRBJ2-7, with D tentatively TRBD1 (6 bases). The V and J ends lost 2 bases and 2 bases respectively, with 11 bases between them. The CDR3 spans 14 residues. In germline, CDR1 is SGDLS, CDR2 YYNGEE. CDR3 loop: CASSVRQETYEQYF. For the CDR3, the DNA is TGTGCCAGCAGCGTTCGACAGGAGACCTACGAGCAGTACTTC.

CDR3 in DNA: TGTGCCAGCAGTAACAGGGGGAACTATGGCTACACCTTC. Protein product: CASSNRGNYGYTF. The V call is TRBV12-3 or TRBV12-4, the J call TRBJ1-2, with 8 bases that match TRBD1. V lost 5 bases and J lost 2; bases outside the gene matches: 1. The CDR3 length is 13 residues.

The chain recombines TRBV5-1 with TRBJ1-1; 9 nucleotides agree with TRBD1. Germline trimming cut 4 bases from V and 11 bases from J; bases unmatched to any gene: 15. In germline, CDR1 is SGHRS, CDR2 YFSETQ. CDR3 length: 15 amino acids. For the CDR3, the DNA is TGCGCCAGCAGCCAGGAGGGACAGGGAAGAGGAGGGGCTTTCTTT. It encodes CASSQEGQGRGGAFF.

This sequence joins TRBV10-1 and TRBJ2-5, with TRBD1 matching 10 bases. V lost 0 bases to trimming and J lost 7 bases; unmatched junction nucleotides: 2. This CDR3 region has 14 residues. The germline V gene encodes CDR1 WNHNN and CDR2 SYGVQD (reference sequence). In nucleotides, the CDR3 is TGCGCCAGCAGTGAGTCCAGGACAGGGGGGACCCAGTACTTC. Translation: CASSESRTGGTQYF.

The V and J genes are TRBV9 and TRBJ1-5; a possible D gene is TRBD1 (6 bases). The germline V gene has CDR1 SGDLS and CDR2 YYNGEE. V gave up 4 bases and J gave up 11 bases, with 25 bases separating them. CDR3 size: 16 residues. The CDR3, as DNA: TGTGCCAGCAGCCGGGAACTTGAGGGGCAGGGGATGTCCCAGCATTTT. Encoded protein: CASSRELEGQGMSQHF. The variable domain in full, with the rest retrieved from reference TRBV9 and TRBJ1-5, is DSGVTQTPKHLITATGQRVTLRCSPRSGDLSVYWYQQSLDQGLQFLIQYYNGEERAKGNILERFSAQQFPDLHSELNLSSLELGDSALYFCASSRELEGQGMSQHFGDGTRLSIL.

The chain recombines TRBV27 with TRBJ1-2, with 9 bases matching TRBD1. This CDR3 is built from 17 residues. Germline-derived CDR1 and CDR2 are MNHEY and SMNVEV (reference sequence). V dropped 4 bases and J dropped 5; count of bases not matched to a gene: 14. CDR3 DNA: TGTGCCAGCAGTTCCTTAGGACAGGGGAACCTTGGGTATGGCTACACCTTC. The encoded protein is CASSSLGQGNLGYGYTF.

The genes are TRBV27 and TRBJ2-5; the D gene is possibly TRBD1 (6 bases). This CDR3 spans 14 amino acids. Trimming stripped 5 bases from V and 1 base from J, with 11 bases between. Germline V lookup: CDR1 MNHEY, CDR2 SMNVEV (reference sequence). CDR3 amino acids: CASSTGTTQETQYF. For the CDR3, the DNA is TGTGCCAGCAGTACCGGGACAACCCAAGAGACCCAGTACTTC.

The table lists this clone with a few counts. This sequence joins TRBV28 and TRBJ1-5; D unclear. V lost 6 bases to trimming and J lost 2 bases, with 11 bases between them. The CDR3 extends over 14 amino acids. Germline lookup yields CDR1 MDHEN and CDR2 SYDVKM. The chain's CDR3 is CASSPQQGNQPQHF. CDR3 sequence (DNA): TGTGCCAGCAGCCCTCAACAAGGCAATCAGCCCCAGCATTTT.

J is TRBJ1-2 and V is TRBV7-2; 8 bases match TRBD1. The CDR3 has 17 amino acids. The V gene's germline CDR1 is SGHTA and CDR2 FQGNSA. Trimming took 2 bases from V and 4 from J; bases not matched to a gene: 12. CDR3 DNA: TGTGCCAGCAGCTTATCCCTGGACAGGGATCTTCCCTATGGCTACACCTTC. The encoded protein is CASSLSLDRDLPYGYTF.

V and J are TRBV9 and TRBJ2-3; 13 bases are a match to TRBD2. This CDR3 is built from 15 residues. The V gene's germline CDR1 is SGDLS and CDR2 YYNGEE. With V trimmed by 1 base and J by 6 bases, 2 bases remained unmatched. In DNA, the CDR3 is TGTGCCAGCAGCGTATCACTAGCGGGAGGGGATACGCAGTATTTT. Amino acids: CASSVSLAGGDTQYF.

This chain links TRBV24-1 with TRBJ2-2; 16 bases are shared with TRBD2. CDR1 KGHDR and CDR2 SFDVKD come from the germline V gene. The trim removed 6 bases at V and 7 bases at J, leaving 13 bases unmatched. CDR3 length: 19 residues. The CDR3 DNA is TGTGCCACCAGTCGGCCGGGACTAGCGGGAGGGCAACGAGGCGGGGAGCTGTTTTTT. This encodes CATSRPGLAGGQRGGELFF.

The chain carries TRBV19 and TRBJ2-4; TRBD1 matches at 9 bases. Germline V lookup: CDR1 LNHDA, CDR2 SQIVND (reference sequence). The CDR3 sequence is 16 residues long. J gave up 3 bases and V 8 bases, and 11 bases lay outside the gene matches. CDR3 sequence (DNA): TGTGCCAGTGCGTCGCCGGGACAGGGAGGCAAAAACATTCAGTACTTC. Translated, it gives CASASPGQGGKNIQYF. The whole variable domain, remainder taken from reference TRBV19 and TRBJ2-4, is DGGITQSPKYLFRKEGQNVTLSCEQNLNHDAMYWYRQDPGQGLRLIYYSQIVNDFQKGDIAEGYSVSREKKESFPLTVTSAQKNPTAFYLCASASPGQGGKNIQYFGAGTRLSVL.

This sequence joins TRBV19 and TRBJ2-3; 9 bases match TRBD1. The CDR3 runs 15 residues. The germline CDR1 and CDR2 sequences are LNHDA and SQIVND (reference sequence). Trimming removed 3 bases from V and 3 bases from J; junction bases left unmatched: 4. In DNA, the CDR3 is TGTGCCAGTAGTATGGGGACAGGGTGGACAGATACGCAGTATTTT. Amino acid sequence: CASSMGTGWTDTQYF.

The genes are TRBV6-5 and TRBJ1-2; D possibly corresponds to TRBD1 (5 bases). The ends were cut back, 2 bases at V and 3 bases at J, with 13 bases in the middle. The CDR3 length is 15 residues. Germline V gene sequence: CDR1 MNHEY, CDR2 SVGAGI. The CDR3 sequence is CASSYDFGADYGYTF. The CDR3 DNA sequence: TGTGCCAGCAGTTACGATTTTGGGGCGGACTATGGCTACACCTTC.

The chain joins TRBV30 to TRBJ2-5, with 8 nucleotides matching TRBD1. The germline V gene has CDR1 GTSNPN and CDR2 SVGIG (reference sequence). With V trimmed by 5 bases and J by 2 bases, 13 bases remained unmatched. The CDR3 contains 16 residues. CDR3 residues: CAWDRGKGGLQETQYF. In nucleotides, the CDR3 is TGTGCCTGGGACAGGGGAAAAGGGGGCCTTCAAGAGACCCAGTACTTC.

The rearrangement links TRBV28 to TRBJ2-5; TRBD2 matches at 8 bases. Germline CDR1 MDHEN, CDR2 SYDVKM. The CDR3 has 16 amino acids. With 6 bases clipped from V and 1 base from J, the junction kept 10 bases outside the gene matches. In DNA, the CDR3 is TGTGCCAGCAGCTCACCGGGGGGGCAGACCCAAGAGACCCAGTACTTC. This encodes CASSSPGGQTQETQYF.

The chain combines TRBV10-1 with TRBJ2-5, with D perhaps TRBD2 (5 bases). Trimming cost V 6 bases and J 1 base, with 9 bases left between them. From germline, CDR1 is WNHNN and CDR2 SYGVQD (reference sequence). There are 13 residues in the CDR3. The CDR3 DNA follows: TGCGCCAGCAGGGCTAGCCTCCAAGAGACCCAGTACTTC. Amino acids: CASRASLQETQYF.

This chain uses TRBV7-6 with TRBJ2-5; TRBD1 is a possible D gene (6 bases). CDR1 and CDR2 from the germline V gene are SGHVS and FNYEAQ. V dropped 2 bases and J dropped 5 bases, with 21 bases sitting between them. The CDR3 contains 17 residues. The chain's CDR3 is CASSLLQGFGGQETQYF. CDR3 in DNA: TGTGCCAGCAGCTTACTGCAGGGGTTTGGGGGTCAGGAGACCCAGTACTTC. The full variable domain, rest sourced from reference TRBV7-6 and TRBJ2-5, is GAGVSQSPRYKVTKRGQDVALRCDPISGHVSLYWYRQALGQGPEFLTYFNYEAQQDKSGLPNDRFSAERPEGSISTLTIQRTEQRDSAMYRCASSLLQGFGGQETQYFGPGTRLLVL.

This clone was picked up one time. The CDR3 nucleotides read TGTGCCAGCAGTCCTTTGGGGGGGGTTTGGGAAAAACTGTTTTTT. Translated: CASSPLGGVWEKLFF. The chain links TRBV27 to TRBJ1-4, with a tentative D call TRBD1 (5 bases). CDR1 is MNHEY and CDR2 is SMNVEV in the germline V gene (reference sequence). V was trimmed by 5 bases and J by 8 bases, leaving 18 bases between them. The CDR3 is made up of 15 amino acids.

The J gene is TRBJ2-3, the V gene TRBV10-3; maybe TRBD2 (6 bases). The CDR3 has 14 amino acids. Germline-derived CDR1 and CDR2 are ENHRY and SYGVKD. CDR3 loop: CVWSGEASTDTQYF. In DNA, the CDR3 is TGTGTATGGTCGGGAGAGGCAAGCACAGATACGCAGTATTTT.

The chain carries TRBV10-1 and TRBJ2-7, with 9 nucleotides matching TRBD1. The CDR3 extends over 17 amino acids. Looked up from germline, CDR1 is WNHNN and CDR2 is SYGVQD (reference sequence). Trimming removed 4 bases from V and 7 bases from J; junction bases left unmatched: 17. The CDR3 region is CASSGKHPGQGGHEQYF. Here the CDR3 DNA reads TGCGCCAGCAGTGGGAAACACCCGGGACAGGGCGGTCATGAGCAGTACTTC.

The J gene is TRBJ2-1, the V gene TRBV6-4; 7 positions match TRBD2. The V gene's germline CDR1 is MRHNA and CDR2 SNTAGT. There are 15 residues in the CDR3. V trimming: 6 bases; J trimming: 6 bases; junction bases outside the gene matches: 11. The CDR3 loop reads CASSYGTTPSNEQFF. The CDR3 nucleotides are TGTGCCAGCAGCTACGGGACTACCCCTTCCAATGAGCAGTTCTTC.

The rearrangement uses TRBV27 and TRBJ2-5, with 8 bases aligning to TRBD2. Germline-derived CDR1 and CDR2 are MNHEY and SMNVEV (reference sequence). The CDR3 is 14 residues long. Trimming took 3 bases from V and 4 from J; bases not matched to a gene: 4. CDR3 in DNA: TGTGCCAGCAGTTTTCGGGGGGGCAGAGAGACCCAGTACTTC. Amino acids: CASSFRGGRETQYF.

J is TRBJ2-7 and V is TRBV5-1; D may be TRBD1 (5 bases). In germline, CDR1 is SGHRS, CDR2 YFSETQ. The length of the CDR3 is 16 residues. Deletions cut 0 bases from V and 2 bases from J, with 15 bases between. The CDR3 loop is CASSLAQGATAYEQYF. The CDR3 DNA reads TGCGCCAGCAGCTTGGCCCAAGGGGCCACCGCCTACGAGCAGTACTTC.

The CDR3 protein is CASSPRVLGQGNEQFF. CDR3 DNA sequence: TGTGCCAGCTCACCACGGGTTTTGGGACAAGGTAATGAGCAGTTCTTC. This rearrangement joins TRBV18 to TRBJ2-1; D is perhaps TRBD1 (6 bases). Germline V lookup: CDR1 KGHSH, CDR2 LQKENI. The CDR3 has 16 residues. V shed 1 base and J shed 7 bases, with 17 bases lying between them.

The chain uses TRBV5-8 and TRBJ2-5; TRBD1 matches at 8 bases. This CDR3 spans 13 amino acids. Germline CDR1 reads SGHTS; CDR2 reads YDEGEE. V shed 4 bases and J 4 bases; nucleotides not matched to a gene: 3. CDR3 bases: TGTGCCAGCAGCCTAGACAGGGGAGAGACCCAGTACTTC. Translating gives CASSLDRGETQYF.

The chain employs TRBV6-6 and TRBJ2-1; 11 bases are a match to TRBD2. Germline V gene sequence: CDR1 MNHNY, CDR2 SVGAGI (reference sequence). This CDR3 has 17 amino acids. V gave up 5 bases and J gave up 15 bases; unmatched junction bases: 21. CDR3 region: CASSLALTGLAEGQRFF. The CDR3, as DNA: TGTGCCAGCAGTCTCGCCCTGACGGGACTAGCGGAAGGGCAGAGGTTCTTC.